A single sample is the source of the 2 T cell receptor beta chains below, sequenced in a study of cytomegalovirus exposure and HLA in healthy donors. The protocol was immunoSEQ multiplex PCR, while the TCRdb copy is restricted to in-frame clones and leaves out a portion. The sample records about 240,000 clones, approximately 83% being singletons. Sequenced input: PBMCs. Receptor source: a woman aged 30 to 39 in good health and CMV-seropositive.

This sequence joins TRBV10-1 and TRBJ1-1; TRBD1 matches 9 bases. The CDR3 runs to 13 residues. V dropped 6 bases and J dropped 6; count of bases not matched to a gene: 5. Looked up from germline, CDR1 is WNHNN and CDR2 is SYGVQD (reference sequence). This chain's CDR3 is CASSLDRGSEAFF. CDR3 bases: TGCGCCAGCAGCCTTGACAGGGGGTCTGAAGCTTTCTTT.

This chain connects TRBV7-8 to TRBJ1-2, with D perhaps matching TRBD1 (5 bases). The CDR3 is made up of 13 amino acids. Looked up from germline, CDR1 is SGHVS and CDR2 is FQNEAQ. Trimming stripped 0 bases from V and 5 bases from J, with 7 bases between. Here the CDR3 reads CASSLAREYGYTF. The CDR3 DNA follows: TGTGCCAGCAGCTTAGCCAGGGAATATGGCTACACCTTC. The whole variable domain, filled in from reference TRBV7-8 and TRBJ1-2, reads GAGVSQSPRYKVAKRGQDVALRCDPISGHVSLFWYQQALGQGPEFLTYFQNEAQLDKSGLPSDRFFAERPEGSVSTLKIQRTQQEDSAVYLCASSLAREYGYTFGSGTRLTVV.